This paragraph covers one T cell receptor beta chain sequence. The sample is drawn from a study of blood T cell repertoires in COVID-19. Per the study methods: Estimates of nucleated cell counts were drawn from the amplification of reference gene primers. Here immunoSEQ multiplex PCR was the method, and the copy in TCRdb shows in-frame clones only, minus some. The V and J calls and clone size come from that table; D and trimming were worked out from the DNA. The repertoire holds about 280,000 clones, with 85% to 90% as singletons. The V end was cut by 2 bases, the J end by 1 base, with 15 bases between. The CDR3 runs 17 residues. Germline CDR1 is MNHNS and CDR2 is SASEGT.

The chain uses TRBV6-1 and TRBJ1-5, with D maybe TRBD1 (6 bases). The receptor was derived from a woman under 40 with COVID-19, enrolled during active disease. Sequencing was performed on peripheral blood. The CDR3 DNA reads TGTGCCAGCAGTGAAAGGGGTAGGACAGTGAGCAATCAGCCCCAGCATTTT. As protein: CASSERGRTVSNQPQHF.